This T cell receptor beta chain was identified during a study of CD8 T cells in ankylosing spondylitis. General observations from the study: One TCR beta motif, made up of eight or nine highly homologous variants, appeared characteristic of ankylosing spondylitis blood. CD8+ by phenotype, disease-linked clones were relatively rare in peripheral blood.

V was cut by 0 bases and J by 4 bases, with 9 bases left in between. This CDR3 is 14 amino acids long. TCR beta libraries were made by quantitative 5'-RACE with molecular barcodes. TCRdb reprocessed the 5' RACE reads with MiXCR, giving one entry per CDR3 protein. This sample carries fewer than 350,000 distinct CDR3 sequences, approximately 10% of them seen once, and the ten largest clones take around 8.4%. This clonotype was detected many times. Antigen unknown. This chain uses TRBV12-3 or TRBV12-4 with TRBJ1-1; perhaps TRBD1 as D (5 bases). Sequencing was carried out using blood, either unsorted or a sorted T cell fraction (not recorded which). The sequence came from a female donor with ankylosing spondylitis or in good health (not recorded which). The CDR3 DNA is TGTGCCAGCAGTTTAGCTGGGGCTGGCACTGAAGCTTTCTTT. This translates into CASSLAGAGTEAFF.